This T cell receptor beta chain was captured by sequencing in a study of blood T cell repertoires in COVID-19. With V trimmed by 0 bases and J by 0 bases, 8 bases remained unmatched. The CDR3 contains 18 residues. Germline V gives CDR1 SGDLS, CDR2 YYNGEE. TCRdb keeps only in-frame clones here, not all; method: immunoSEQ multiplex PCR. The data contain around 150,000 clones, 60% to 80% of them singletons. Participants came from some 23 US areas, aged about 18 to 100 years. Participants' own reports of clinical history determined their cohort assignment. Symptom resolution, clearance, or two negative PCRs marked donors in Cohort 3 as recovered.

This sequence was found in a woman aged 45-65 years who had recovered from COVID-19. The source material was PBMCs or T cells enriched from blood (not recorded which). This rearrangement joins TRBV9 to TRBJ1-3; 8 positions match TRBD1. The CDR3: CASSVEGRGRSSGNTIYF. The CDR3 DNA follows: TGTGCCAGCAGCGTAGAGGGCAGGGGGCGAAGCTCTGGAAACACCATATATTTT.